These 23 T cell receptor beta chains share one sample of origin, sequenced in a study of shared clonotypes between healthy human individuals. Repertoires were generated with immunoSEQ multiplex PCR, while TCRdb's copy carries only in-frame clones and drops some. The sample records under 150,000 clones, about 63% being singletons. Sequencing input: memory CD8+ T cells sorted from blood. Subset reported: CD45RO+ cells pooled with CCR7-negative TemRA cells. The receptors shown here come from a woman aged 25 to 39 in good health.

The chain joins TRBV28 to TRBJ2-3; the D is unclear. CDR3 length equals 18 residues. V was clipped by 5 bases and J by 0 bases, with 21 bases between them. Germline V gene sequence: CDR1 MDHEN, CDR2 SYDVKM. The CDR3 loop is CASSLDILGAASTDTQYF. CDR3 nucleotide sequence: TGTGCCAGCAGTCTCGATATATTGGGCGCTGCCAGCACAGATACGCAGTATTTT.

The rearrangement links TRBV7-2 to TRBJ2-2; 8 nucleotides match TRBD1. The CDR3 is made up of 17 amino acids. Germline V gene data show CDR1 as SGHTA and CDR2 as FQGNSA. J lost 7 bases, V lost 2 bases, and 12 bases had no gene match. The CDR3 region has the DNA TGTGCCAGCAGCTTACCTCAGGGGGCTGGGAGAGACGGGGAGCTGTTTTTT. Its protein product is CASSLPQGAGRDGELFF.

The rearrangement joins TRBV19 to TRBJ1-5; D ambiguous. The V gene's germline CDR1 is LNHDA and CDR2 SQIVND (reference sequence). The V end lost 6 bases, the J end lost 6 bases, and 18 bases lay between the germline ends. The CDR3 consists of 15 residues. The CDR3 loop is CASRFSVLGSQPQHF. CDR3 in DNA: TGTGCCAGTAGGTTTTCCGTCCTTGGCAGTCAGCCCCAGCATTTT. Drawing the rest from reference TRBV19 and TRBJ1-5, the complete variable domain is DGGITQSPKYLFRKEGQNVTLSCEQNLNHDAMYWYRQDPGQGLRLIYYSQIVNDFQKGDIAEGYSVSREKKESFPLTVTSAQKNPTAFYLCASRFSVLGSQPQHFGDGTRLSIL.

In regard to this clone: Other DNA sequences in the same sample also yield this CDR3. This chain connects TRBV25-1 to TRBJ2-5; possibly TRBD1 for D (6 bases). The CDR3 extends over 14 amino acids. Germline-derived CDR1 and CDR2 are MGHDK and SYGVNS. V was cut by 3 bases and J by 3 bases, with 11 bases left in between. The CDR3 nucleotides are TGTGCCAGCAGTGATCTAGGGGGAGAAGAGACCCAGTACTTC. Encoded protein: CASSDLGGEETQYF.

As for this clone: Sequence at one end of the junction differs from germline and may be a read error. CDR3 protein: CATSQTGGEIYGYTF. In nucleotides, the CDR3 is TGTGCCACCAGTCAAACAGGGGGCGAAATTTATGGCTACACCTTC. The genes are TRBV6-5 and TRBJ1-2; 9 bases are shared with TRBD1. Germline V lookup: CDR1 MNHEY, CDR2 SVGAGI. CDR3 length: 15 residues.

As concerns this clone: One base away lies a much larger clone, so this may be a sequencing read error. The CDR3 coding sequence is TGTGCCAGCAGGACCATGAACACTGAAGCTTTCTTT. Its translation: CASRTMNTEAFF. The gene calls are TRBV5-6 and TRBJ1-1; D call uncertain. Germline-derived CDR1 and CDR2 are SGHDT and YYEEEE. This CDR3 is 12 amino acids long. The V gene lost 5 bases and the J gene lost 0 bases, with 5 bases spanning the gap.

The chain carries TRBV18 and TRBJ1-2; 7 nucleotides agree with TRBD1. The CDR3 length is 14 residues. Unmatched junction bases numbered 12, after V lost 8 bases and J lost 6 bases. CDR1 is KGHSH, CDR2 LQKENI, per germline. For the CDR3, the DNA is TGTGCCAGCGCTCACCGACAGGGTCGGGATGGCTACACCTTC. This encodes CASAHRQGRDGYTF.

The genes are TRBV4-1 and TRBJ2-7; TRBD2 matches at 9 bases. The CDR3 consists of 13 residues. The V gene's germline CDR1 is MGHRA and CDR2 YSYEKL. V gave up 3 bases and J gave up 3 bases; unmatched junction bases: 0. The CDR3 here is CASSQTSGYEQYF. The CDR3 nucleotides read TGCGCCAGCAGCCAGACTAGCGGCTACGAGCAGTACTTC.

The count of this clone is one. The rearrangement joins TRBV15 to TRBJ1-4, with D perhaps TRBD1 (6 bases). Looked up from germline, CDR1 is LNHNV and CDR2 is YYDKDF (reference sequence). The length of the CDR3 is 17 residues. Trimming took off 3 bases at V and 5 bases at J, with 19 bases between the two ends. CDR3 coding DNA: TGTGCCACCAGCAGGCTGCTGACAGGAGAGTTAAATGAAAAACTGTTTTTT. Translating gives CATSRLLTGELNEKLFF.

This rearrangement joins TRBV4-1 to TRBJ2-3; maybe TRBD2 (6 bases). Trimming took 1 base from V and 0 from J, leaving 11 bases between them. This CDR3 is 16 amino acids long. Germline CDR1 reads MGHRA; CDR2 reads YSYEKL. CDR3 region: CASSQGGASSTDTQYF. The CDR3 DNA is TGCGCCAGCAGCCAAGGCGGGGCATCTAGCACAGATACGCAGTATTTT.

V usage is TRBV29-1 and J usage is TRBJ2-1, with TRBD2 matching over 7 bases. Germline values: CDR1 SQVTM, CDR2 ANQGSEA. V trimming: 0 bases; J trimming: 6 bases; junction bases outside the gene matches: 14. The CDR3 loop spans 17 amino acids. CDR3 coding DNA: TGCAGCGTTGAAGATCTTTGGGGAGGGTCCGAGGGCAATGAGCAGTTCTTC. It codes for CSVEDLWGGSEGNEQFF.

This clone appeared a few times. The chain couples TRBV30 to TRBJ1-4, with 9 positions matching TRBD1. CDR1 and CDR2 (germline): GTSNPN, SVGIG (reference sequence). V lost 1 base to trimming and J lost 5 bases; unmatched junction nucleotides: 2. This CDR3 has 14 amino acids. The CDR3 is CAWSAGTGNEKLFF. CDR3 sequence (DNA): TGTGCCTGGAGTGCAGGGACAGGGAATGAAAAACTGTTTTTT.

This clone was detected a few times. The chain employs TRBV6-4 and TRBJ1-1; D uncertain. The CDR3 totals 15 residues. Germline assignment: CDR1 MRHNA and CDR2 SNTAGT. With 0 bases removed from V and 0 bases from J, the gap between germline ends came to 8 bases. For the CDR3, the DNA is TGTGCCAGCAGTGACTCAACTGATATGAACACTGAAGCTTTCTTT. As protein: CASSDSTDMNTEAFF.

This clone was recorded a few times. The V and J genes are TRBV4-2 and TRBJ1-1, with D possibly TRBD1 on 5 matching bases. The ends were cut back, 3 bases at V and 7 bases at J, with 12 bases in the middle. The CDR3 covers 13 residues. The germline V gene has CDR1 LGHNA and CDR2 YNFKEQ. The CDR3 here is CASSQGVGLEAFF. Written as DNA, the CDR3 is TGTGCCAGCAGCCAGGGGGTTGGGCTTGAAGCTTTCTTT.

This clone was found many times. The rearrangement links TRBV4-2 to TRBJ1-4, with a tentative D call TRBD1 (5 bases). Germline-derived CDR1 and CDR2 are LGHNA and YNFKEQ. The CDR3 is made up of 16 amino acids. V was clipped by 3 bases and J by 8 bases, with 19 bases between them. The CDR3 reads CASSQDLFRGNEKLFF. The DNA for the CDR3 is TGTGCCAGCAGCCAGGATCTATTTAGGGGAAACGAAAAACTGTTTTTT.

In DNA, the CDR3 is TGTGCCAGCAGTTACTCTGGACAAGGCGTTACGCAGTATTTT. Protein: CASSYSGQGVTQYF. The chain employs TRBV6-5 and TRBJ2-3; D may be TRBD1 (5 bases). V lost 0 bases to trimming and J lost 8 bases, with 12 bases between them. CDR1 MNHEY and CDR2 SVGAGI come from the germline V gene. This CDR3 spans 14 amino acids.

As concerns this clone: Other nucleotide sequences from this sample produce the same CDR3. This chain connects TRBV28 to TRBJ2-7; D is unclear. V was cut by 1 base and J by 2 bases, with 9 bases left in between. The CDR3 spans 14 residues. Germline V CDR1 and CDR2: MDHEN, SYDVKM. DNA for the CDR3: TGTGCCAGCAGTTTATACCTTCTACCCTACGAGCAGTACTTC. Translating it yields CASSLYLLPYEQYF.

The V gene is TRBV9, the J gene TRBJ2-7; 11 nucleotides line up with TRBD1. V was pared by 5 bases and J by 3 bases, with 4 bases of the junction left unmatched. The CDR3 has 14 residues. In germline, CDR1 is SGDLS, CDR2 YYNGEE. Here the CDR3 DNA reads TGTGCCAGCAGTAGGACAGGGGGCAGCTACGAGCAGTACTTC. Encoded protein: CASSRTGGSYEQYF.

This clone was picked up one time. This chain joins TRBV28 and TRBJ1-2; no clear D. Germline values: CDR1 MDHEN, CDR2 SYDVKM. V lost 10 bases to trimming and J lost 3 bases, with 15 bases between them. This CDR3 spans 13 amino acids. The CDR3 reads CATGVEGYYGYTF. The CDR3 region has the DNA TGTGCCACAGGCGTGGAGGGTTACTATGGCTACACCTTC.

The chain joins TRBV5-6 to TRBJ1-5; D is ambiguous. CDR3 length equals 12 residues. From germline, CDR1 is SGHDT and CDR2 YYEEEE. The V gene lost 5 bases and the J gene lost 9 bases, with 12 bases spanning the gap. In nucleotides, the CDR3 is TGTGCCAGCAGTGCCGACCGGGGGCCCCAGCATTTT. Its translation is CASSADRGPQHF.

This clone was seen only a few times. Other DNA sequences of this sample code for an identical CDR3. The chain is built from TRBV9 and TRBJ1-1; weak D call: TRBD1 (5 bases). CDR1 and CDR2 from the germline V gene are SGDLS and YYNGEE. The CDR3 extends over 14 amino acids. V was cut by 0 bases and J by 4 bases, with 10 bases left in between. CDR3: CASSVAWGGTEAFF. The CDR3 DNA follows: TGTGCCAGCAGCGTAGCTTGGGGGGGCACTGAAGCTTTCTTT. The full variable domain, in which reference TRBV9 and TRBJ1-1 provide the parts outside the CDR3, is DSGVTQTPKHLITATGQRVTLRCSPRSGDLSVYWYQQSLDQGLQFLIQYYNGEERAKGNILERFSAQQFPDLHSELNLSSLELGDSALYFCASSVAWGGTEAFFGQGTRLTVV.

V and J are TRBV7-8 and TRBJ2-7, with 11 bases identical to TRBD2. After removal of 2 bases from V and 5 bases from J, the junction contained 14 bases not matched to a gene. Germline-derived CDR1 and CDR2 are SGHVS and FQNEAQ. This CDR3 comprises 18 residues. CDR3 nucleotides: TGTGCCAGCAGCTTACCCCTGGGACTAGCGGTCTCTCCTAACGAGCAGTACTTC. It codes for CASSLPLGLAVSPNEQYF.

This chain connects TRBV11-2 to TRBJ2-7; D call uncertain. The CDR3 totals 12 residues. Trimming stripped 5 bases from V and 2 bases from J, with 7 bases between. Germline CDR1 SGHAT, CDR2 FQNNGV. CDR3 region: CASSLGTYEQYF. The CDR3 DNA follows: TGTGCCAGCAGCCTAGGGACCTACGAGCAGTACTTC.